The entry below gives a single T cell receptor beta chain sequence along with its context. Participants were aged roughly 18 to 89 years from approximately 24 US areas. In assigning cohorts, the study relied on participant-reported clinical history. The data were obtained in a study of blood T cell repertoires in COVID-19. Study information: There were acute and convalescent COVID-19 samples, and they came from the United States, Italy and Spain.

Profiled with immunoSEQ multiplex PCR; TCRdb holds only in-frame clones, not every one. The profile shows approximately 210,000 clones, 80% of them singletons. The CDR3 is made up of 15 amino acids. Germline assignment: CDR1 SGDLS and CDR2 YYNGEE. The J segment lost 7 bases and the V segment lost 4 bases, leaving 7 bases of the junction unmatched. The sample taken for sequencing was PBMCs or T cells enriched from blood (not recorded which). The J gene is TRBJ2-1, the V gene TRBV9, with 11 bases lining up with TRBD2. The sequence came from a man aged 25-45 years with acute COVID-19. The chain's CDR3 is CASSSSGLAENEQFF. In DNA, the CDR3 is TGTGCCAGCAGCTCTTCGGGACTAGCGGAAAATGAGCAGTTCTTC.